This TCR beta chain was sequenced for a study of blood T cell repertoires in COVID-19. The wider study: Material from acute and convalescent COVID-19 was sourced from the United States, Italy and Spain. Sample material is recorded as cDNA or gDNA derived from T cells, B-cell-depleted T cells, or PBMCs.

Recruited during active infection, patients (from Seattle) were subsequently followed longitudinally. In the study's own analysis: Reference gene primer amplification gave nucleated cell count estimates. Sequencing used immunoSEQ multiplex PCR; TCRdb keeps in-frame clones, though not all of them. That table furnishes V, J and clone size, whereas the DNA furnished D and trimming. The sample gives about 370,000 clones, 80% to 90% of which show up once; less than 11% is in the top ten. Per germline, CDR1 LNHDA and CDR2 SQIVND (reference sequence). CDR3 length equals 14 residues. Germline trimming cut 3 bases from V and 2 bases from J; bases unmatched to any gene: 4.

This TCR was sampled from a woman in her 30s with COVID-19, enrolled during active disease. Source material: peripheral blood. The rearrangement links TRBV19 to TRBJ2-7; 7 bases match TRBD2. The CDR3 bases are TGTGCCAGTAGTATGGGGGGGAGGACCTACGAGCAGTACTTC. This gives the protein CASSMGGRTYEQYF.